This T cell receptor (beta chain) was identified in a study of PD-1 blockade in classical Hodgkin lymphoma. The protocol was immunoSEQ multiplex PCR, while the TCRdb copy is restricted to in-frame clones and leaves out a portion. Of 15,000 to 20,000 clones listed, 79% are singletons. Germline V gene lookup returns CDR1 MDHEN and CDR2 SYDVKM. This CDR3 is 14 amino acids long. V shed 4 bases and J shed 10 bases, with 19 bases lying between them. Every single patient, without exception, relapsed after autologous stem cell transplantation, and brentuximab vedotin exposure varied. Material: peripheral blood mononuclear cells (PBMCs), obtained before the second cycle of nivolumab. The V and J genes are TRBV28 and TRBJ1-1; TRBD1 is a possible D gene (6 bases). The receptor comes from a human donor with classical Hodgkin lymphoma. The CDR3 sequence is CASSSGLGGEVAFF. The CDR3 nucleotides read TGTGCCAGCAGTTCTGGGTTGGGGGGCGAGGTAGCTTTCTTT.